This passage covers 25 T cell receptor beta chains from one sample sequenced in a study of T cells in tuberculosis. Some clones are missing from TCRdb's copy, which holds only in-frame ones; the method was immunoSEQ multiplex PCR. Found here are 30,000 to 45,000 clones, 85% to 95% of them singletons; the top ten hold around 10%. Specimen: PBMCs. These receptors all come from a donor between 10 and 35 years old with latent tuberculosis or without tuberculosis infection. Some clones in this sample may be carry-over from other donors' samples.

V usage is TRBV5-6 and J usage is TRBJ2-4; possibly TRBD2 for D (6 bases). In germline, CDR1 is SGHDT, CDR2 YYEEEE. This CDR3 is built from 14 residues. The V gene lost 3 bases and the J gene lost 6 bases, with 13 bases spanning the gap. Here the CDR3 reads CASSWRDLGNIQYF. In DNA, the CDR3 is TGTGCCAGCAGCTGGCGGGACTTAGGAAACATTCAGTACTTC.

This clone was found once. This chain connects TRBV6-6 to TRBJ2-5; 9 bases are a match to TRBD1. Germline V CDR1 and CDR2: MNHNY, SVGAGI (reference sequence). This CDR3 has 14 amino acids. The V and J ends lost 4 bases and 5 bases, in that order; junction bases with no gene match: 5. The CDR3 sequence is CASSSGTGWETQYF. CDR3 coding DNA: TGTGCCAGCAGTTCCGGGACAGGGTGGGAGACCCAGTACTTC.

CDR3 DNA: TGTGCCAGCAGTGAAGCTATTACAGGGGATTCCTACAATGAGCAGTTCTTC. As protein: CASSEAITGDSYNEQFF. This chain uses TRBV2 with TRBJ2-1; 7 nucleotides align to TRBD1. CDR1 is SNHLY and CDR2 is FYNNEI in the germline V gene. J was trimmed by 1 base and V by 0 bases; bases with no gene match: 6. The CDR3 totals 17 residues.

The chain couples TRBV10-3 to TRBJ1-6; no definite D call. The CDR3 length is 15 residues. Trimming shortened V by 6 bases and J by 5 bases, and 14 bases separated the two germline ends. Per the germline V gene, CDR1 is ENHRY and CDR2 is SYGVKD. CDR3 DNA: TGTGCCATCAGCGGACCCCGGGAAGATAATTCACCCCTCCACTTT. Translating it yields CAISGPREDNSPLHF.

The chain joins TRBV10-2 to TRBJ1-4; possible D gene TRBD1, 6 bases. Germline loops: CDR1 WSHSY, CDR2 SAAADI. Trimming took 2 bases from V and 1 from J, leaving 17 bases between them. The CDR3 loop spans 18 amino acids. Here the CDR3 reads CASSEGPGQSLTNEKLFF. CDR3 bases: TGCGCCAGCAGTGAGGGCCCCGGACAGTCCTTAACTAATGAAAAACTGTTTTTT.

The chain links TRBV19 to TRBJ2-1, with D perhaps TRBD2 (5 bases). The germline V gene has CDR1 LNHDA and CDR2 SQIVND (reference sequence). CDR3 length: 14 amino acids. V lost 5 bases, J lost 9 bases, and 17 bases lay in between. The CDR3 DNA reads TGTGCCAGTAGTGACGGAGCAGACGGAGGTGAGCAGTTCTTC. It encodes CASSDGADGGEQFF.

V is TRBV30 and J is TRBJ2-7; TRBD2 aligns across 9 bases. The J segment lost 2 bases and the V segment lost 0 bases, leaving 2 bases of the junction unmatched. The CDR3 has 14 residues. CDR1 is GTSNPN, CDR2 SVGIG, per germline (reference sequence). The CDR3 nucleotides are TGTGCCTGGAGTGTGCGCGGGGGGGCCTACGAGCAGTACTTC. It translates to CAWSVRGGAYEQYF.

The chain has TRBV5-6 and TRBJ1-1; D is unresolved. From germline, CDR1 is SGHDT and CDR2 YYEEEE. The CDR3 has 12 amino acids. V was cut by 1 base and J by 8 bases, with 9 bases left in between. The CDR3 loop is CASSLYAGEAFF. CDR3 DNA sequence: TGTGCCAGCAGCTTGTACGCGGGCGAAGCTTTCTTT.

V usage is TRBV6-6 and J usage is TRBJ1-1; D is uncertain. The germline CDR1 and CDR2 sequences are MNHNY and SVGAGI (reference sequence). The V end was cut by 5 bases, the J end by 0 bases, with 13 bases between. This CDR3 has 15 amino acids. CDR3 DNA: TGTGCCAGCAGTCAAGACGGGTTGATGAACACTGAAGCTTTCTTT. Protein: CASSQDGLMNTEAFF.

The chain employs TRBV19 and TRBJ2-1; 10 bases are a match to TRBD2. There are 16 residues in the CDR3. Germline loops: CDR1 LNHDA, CDR2 SQIVND (reference sequence). V dropped 7 bases and J dropped 7; count of bases not matched to a gene: 13. The CDR3 protein is CASTGSGLAGANEQFF. DNA for the CDR3: TGTGCCAGTACCGGTAGTGGCCTAGCGGGGGCGAATGAGCAGTTCTTC.

This clone was recorded only once. The gene calls are TRBV7-2 and TRBJ1-2, with TRBD1 matching 8 bases. Germline trimming cut 4 bases from V and 8 bases from J; bases unmatched to any gene: 6. CDR1 is SGHTA, CDR2 FQGNSA, per germline. This CDR3 has 13 residues. CDR3 sequence (DNA): TGTGCCAGCAGCTCTCAGGGGGCTAGGGGCTACACCTTC. Translated, it gives CASSSQGARGYTF.

This chain uses TRBV5-6 with TRBJ1-6; D unresolved. The CDR3 covers 11 residues. Germline V gives CDR1 SGHDT, CDR2 YYEEEE. V lost 10 bases to trimming and J lost 8 bases, with 10 bases between them. This chain's CDR3 is CAATVDSPLHF. DNA for the CDR3: TGTGCCGCCACAGTCGATTCACCCCTCCACTTT.

The gene calls are TRBV30 and TRBJ2-1; D is perhaps TRBD1 (8 bases). This CDR3 spans 14 amino acids. CDR1 and CDR2 from the germline V gene are GTSNPN and SVGIG (reference sequence). V shed 3 bases and J shed 9 bases, with 18 bases lying between them. Written as DNA, the CDR3 is TGTGCCTGGAGGCGCAGACAGGGGAGGGGTGAGCAGTTCTTC. This codes for CAWRRRQGRGEQFF.

The genes are TRBV18 and TRBJ1-1; 7 nucleotides agree with TRBD1. With 3 bases clipped from V and 0 bases from J, the junction kept 10 bases outside the gene matches. The germline CDR1 and CDR2 sequences are KGHSH and LQKENI. This CDR3 is 17 amino acids long. The CDR3 DNA is TGTGCCAGCTCACCCAGGACAGGCATGCATATGAACACTGAAGCTTTCTTT. Residues: CASSPRTGMHMNTEAFF.

V usage is TRBV5-4 and J usage is TRBJ2-1, with a tentative D call TRBD2 (5 bases). The CDR3 is 13 amino acids. The V gene lost 0 bases and the J gene lost 9 bases, with 10 bases spanning the gap. Looked up from germline, CDR1 is SGHNT and CDR2 is YYREEE (reference sequence). The DNA for the CDR3 is TGTGCCAGCAGCTTGGCGCTAGCTGGTGAGCAGTTCTTC. This sequence encodes CASSLALAGEQFF.

This clone was picked up one time. V and J are TRBV11-2 and TRBJ1-1; no definite D call. The V end was cut by 3 bases, the J end by 3 bases, with 11 bases between. Germline V gene data show CDR1 as SGHAT and CDR2 as FQNNGV. This CDR3 comprises 14 residues. The CDR3 region is CASSFRGVDTEAFF. In nucleotides, the CDR3 is TGTGCCAGCAGCTTCCGCGGGGTCGACACTGAAGCTTTCTTT.

V usage is TRBV19 and J usage is TRBJ2-1; weak D call: TRBD1 (5 bases). Trimming pared 4 bases from V and 8 bases from J, leaving 9 bases between. CDR3 length equals 12 residues. Germline loops: CDR1 LNHDA, CDR2 SQIVND (reference sequence). CDR3 nucleotide sequence: TGTGCCAGTAGTAAGGGGCCAGATGAGCAGTTCTTC. This translates into CASSKGPDEQFF.

The V and J genes are TRBV5-6 and TRBJ1-2; no reliable D call. The length of the CDR3 is 12 residues. The germline V gene has CDR1 SGHDT and CDR2 YYEEEE. Trimming left V 6 bases short and J 0 bases short, with 6 bases between. The CDR3 nucleotides are TGTGCCAGCAAATCGGCTAACTATGGCTACACCTTC. This translates into CASKSANYGYTF.

The V and J genes are TRBV7-2 and TRBJ1-2; the D gene is possibly TRBD1 (6 bases). Germline V CDR1 and CDR2: SGHTA, FQGNSA. V was shortened by 4 bases and J by 4 bases, with 7 bases between the two germline ends. The CDR3 extends over 12 amino acids. CDR3 residues: CASSWDTYGYTF. The CDR3 DNA follows: TGTGCCAGCAGCTGGGACACCTATGGCTACACCTTC.

V gene TRBV19 combines with J gene TRBJ1-1; 9 nucleotides line up with TRBD1. The CDR3 is made up of 14 amino acids. Germline V CDR1 and CDR2: LNHDA, SQIVND (reference sequence). V lost 5 bases, J lost 3 bases, and 4 bases stayed unmatched. The CDR3 DNA is TGTGCCAGTAGTTCGGGACAGGGATACACTGAAGCTTTCTTT. Translation: CASSSGQGYTEAFF.

The chain recombines TRBV7-2 with TRBJ2-7; a weak D match, TRBD1 (6 bases). V lost 4 bases and J 3 bases, leaving 16 bases between the germline ends. This CDR3 region has 15 residues. Germline values: CDR1 SGHTA, CDR2 FQGNSA. The CDR3 reads CASSYTKDRDYEQYV. The CDR3 DNA is TGTGCCAGCAGCTACACTAAGGACAGAGACTACGAGCAGTACGTC.

The rearrangement uses TRBV20-1 and TRBJ1-1; a weak D match, TRBD1 (6 bases). Germline-derived CDR1 and CDR2 are DFQATT and SNEGSKA (reference sequence). This CDR3 has 11 amino acids. Between the trimmed V and J ends, which lost 0 bases and 10 bases, there was a span of 9 bases. CDR3 bases: TGCAGTGCTAGAGAGGGGGCTGGAGCTTTCTTT. Its translation: CSAREGAGAFF.

The V call is TRBV5-1, the J call TRBJ2-7, with D perhaps TRBD1 (5 bases). Germline-derived CDR1 and CDR2 are SGHRS and YFSETQ. The CDR3 consists of 15 residues. V was clipped by 0 bases and J by 5 bases, with 15 bases between them. The CDR3 bases are TGCGCCAGCAGCTTGGGTCAGGGAACGGGCCACGAGCAGTACTTC. This gives the protein CASSLGQGTGHEQYF.

The J gene is TRBJ2-1, the V gene TRBV9, with 9 bases fitting TRBD2. This CDR3 is 18 amino acids long. With V trimmed by 1 base and J by 3 bases, 11 bases remained unmatched. CDR1 and CDR2 from the germline V gene are SGDLS and YYNGEE. The CDR3 loop reads CASSVLGGGAGIYNEQFF. The CDR3 DNA sequence: TGTGCCAGCAGCGTATTGGGCGGGGGGGCCGGTATCTACAATGAGCAGTTCTTC.

The rearrangement uses TRBV5-6 and TRBJ2-6; tentatively, D is TRBD1 (6 bases). CDR3 length: 15 residues. The V and J ends lost 4 bases and 3 bases respectively, with 11 bases between them. Germline V lookup: CDR1 SGHDT, CDR2 YYEEEE. This CDR3 is CASSRQGYGANVLTF. In DNA, the CDR3 is TGTGCCAGCAGCCGTCAGGGGTATGGGGCCAACGTCCTGACTTTC.